This T cell receptor (beta chain) was retrieved from a study of T cell responses to AZD1222 COVID-19 vaccine. Study-wide results and caveats: No day 14 peak samples; only post-peak repertoires were characterized. Spike was spanned by vaccine-associated CD4 TCRs, with dominance at 160-218 and 743-854. Reportedly, nearly half of unique spike TCRs recognized epitopes outside B.1.351/B.1.1.7 mutations.

The V gene lost 1 base and the J gene lost 3 bases, with 7 bases spanning the gap. The CDR3 sequence is 14 residues long. Germline V CDR1 and CDR2: SGHVS, FNYEAQ. Sequenced by immunoSEQ multiplex PCR; TCRdb stores in-frame clones only, minus some. The profile shows around 150,000 clones, about 90% of them singletons. Analysis merged second doses at about 4 or about 12 weeks. To note about this clone: Antigen specificity is unknown.

The sequenced sample was peripheral blood, obtained 28 days after the second AZD1222 dose. This TCR came from an adult who received the AZD1222 COVID-19 vaccine. The gene calls are TRBV7-6 and TRBJ1-5; D call uncertain. CDR3 nucleotides: TGTGCCAGCAGCTTAGATGAGTACAATCAGCCCCAGCATTTT. Translated: CASSLDEYNQPQHF.